This TCR beta chain comes out of a study of T cell repertoires in cytomegalovirus infection (dated by TCRdb to the late 2010s). Context from the whole study: Alongside well-studied HLA-B-restricted epitopes, the peptide stimulations were aimed at recently identified HLA-C-restricted CMV epitopes, whose presentation resists viral immunomodulation. Because public TCR beta signatures pointed to carriage of CMV infection together with the matching HLA type, the HLA type of each donor mattered for the analysis. Summary of the overall study and its limitations: The ex vivo response was dominated by HLA-C-restricted CMV-specific TCR beta clonotypes, and the single most frequent clonotype in two of eight donors was supplied by these HLA-C-restricted clonotypes. Carriers of CMV infection plus the relevant HLA type were discriminated by the cumulative frequency of public TCR beta family members in the study cohort and in an independent roughly 370-donor cohort.

On this clonotype: Its target antigen remains unknown. Within one base of it there is no much larger clone, and no base qualities were kept.

This specimen's treatment or condition label, interpreted: in vitro stimulation with specific CMV peptide epitopes to enrich CMV-specific T cells. The instrument given in TCRdb is Illumina HiSeq 1500. In TCRdb, the public reads were trimmed at Q25 with fastp and aligned with MiXCR, with productive beta chains retained. Rows merge per CDR3 protein into single entries with the most common DNA and genes. The sample yields around 430,000 distinct CDR3 sequences; approximately 42% were counted once. Of the sample, around 45% falls within the top ten clones. The germline V gene provides CDR1 SGHTA and CDR2 FQGNSA. Reading from cysteine to phenylalanine, the CDR3 counts 13 amino acids. This entry keeps only the CDR3 DNA: 39 bases, framed from base 1. The V end loses 5 bases and the J end loses 8 bases, and a stretch of 13 bases separates them.

The sequence came from a human donor in good health (CMV status not recorded). Some clones in this sample may be carry-over from other donors' samples. The sequencing used cultured PBMCs, collected from culture after CMV antigen stimulation. The V and J segments used are TRBV7-2 and TRBJ2-1; perhaps TRBD2 is the D gene, with 5 bases matching. CDR3 sequence: CASSNPPEDEQFF. In nucleotide form, the sequence is TGTGCCAGCAGCAACCCTCCGGAGGATGAGCAGTTCTTC.